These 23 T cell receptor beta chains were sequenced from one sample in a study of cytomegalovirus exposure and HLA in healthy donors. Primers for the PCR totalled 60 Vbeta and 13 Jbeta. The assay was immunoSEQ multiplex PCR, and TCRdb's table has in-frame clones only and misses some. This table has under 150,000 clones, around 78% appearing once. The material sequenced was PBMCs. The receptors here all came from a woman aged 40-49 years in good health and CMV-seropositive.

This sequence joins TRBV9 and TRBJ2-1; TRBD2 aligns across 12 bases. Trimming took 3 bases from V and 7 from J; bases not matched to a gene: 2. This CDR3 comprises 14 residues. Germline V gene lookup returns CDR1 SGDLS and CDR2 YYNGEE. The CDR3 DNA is TGTGCCAGCAGCGCCGGACTAGCGGGGAATGAGCAGTTCTTC. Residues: CASSAGLAGNEQFF.

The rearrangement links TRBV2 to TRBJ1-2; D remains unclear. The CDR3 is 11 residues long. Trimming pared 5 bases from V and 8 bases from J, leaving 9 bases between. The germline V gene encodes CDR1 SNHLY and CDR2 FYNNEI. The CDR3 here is CASSYGGGYTF. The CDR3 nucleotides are TGTGCCAGCAGTTATGGCGGAGGCTACACCTTC.

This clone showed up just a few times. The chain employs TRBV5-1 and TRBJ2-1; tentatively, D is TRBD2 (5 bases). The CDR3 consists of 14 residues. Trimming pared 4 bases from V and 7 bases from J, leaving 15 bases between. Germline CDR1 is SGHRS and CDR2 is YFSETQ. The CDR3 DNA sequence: TGCGCCAGCAGCCCGGAGGCCGGAGTGAATGAGCAGTTCTTC. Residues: CASSPEAGVNEQFF.

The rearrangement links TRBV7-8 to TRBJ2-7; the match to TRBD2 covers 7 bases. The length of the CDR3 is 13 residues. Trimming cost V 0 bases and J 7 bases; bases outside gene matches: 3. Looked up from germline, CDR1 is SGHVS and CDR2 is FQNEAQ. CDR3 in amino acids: CASSLARGWEQYF. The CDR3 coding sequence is TGTGCCAGCAGCTTAGCGCGGGGGTGGGAGCAGTACTTC.

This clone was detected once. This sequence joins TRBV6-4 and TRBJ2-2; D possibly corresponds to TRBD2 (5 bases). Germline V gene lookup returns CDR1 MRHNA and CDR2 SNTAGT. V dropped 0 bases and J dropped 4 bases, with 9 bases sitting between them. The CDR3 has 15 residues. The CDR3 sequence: CASSDSRRGTGELFF. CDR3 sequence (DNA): TGTGCCAGCAGTGACTCCAGACGGGGCACCGGGGAGCTGTTTTTT.

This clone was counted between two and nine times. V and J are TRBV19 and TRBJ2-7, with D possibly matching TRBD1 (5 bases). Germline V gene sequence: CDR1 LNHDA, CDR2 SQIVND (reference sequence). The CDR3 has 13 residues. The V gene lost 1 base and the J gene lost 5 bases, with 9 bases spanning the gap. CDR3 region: CASSIVRGHEQYF. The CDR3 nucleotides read TGTGCCAGTAGTATAGTTAGGGGTCACGAGCAGTACTTC.

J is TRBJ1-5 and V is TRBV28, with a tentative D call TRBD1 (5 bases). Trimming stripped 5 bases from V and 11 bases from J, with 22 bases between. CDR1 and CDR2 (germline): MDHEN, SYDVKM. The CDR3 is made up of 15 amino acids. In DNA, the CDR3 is TGTGCCAGCAGTCGCCGCGAGGGGCTGAGGGAGGCCCAGCATTTT. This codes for CASSRREGLREAQHF.

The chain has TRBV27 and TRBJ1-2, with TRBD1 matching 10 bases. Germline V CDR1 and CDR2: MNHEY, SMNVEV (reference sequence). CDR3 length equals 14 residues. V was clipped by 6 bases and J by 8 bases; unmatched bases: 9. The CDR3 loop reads CASRGTGATRGYTF. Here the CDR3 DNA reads TGTGCCAGCAGGGGGACAGGGGCCACCCGGGGCTACACCTTC.

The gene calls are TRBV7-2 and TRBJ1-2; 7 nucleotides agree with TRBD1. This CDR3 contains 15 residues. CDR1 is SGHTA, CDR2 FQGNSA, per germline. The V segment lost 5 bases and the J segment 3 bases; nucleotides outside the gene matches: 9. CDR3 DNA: TGTGCCAGCAGCAGAGGAGTAACAGGGGACTATGGCTACACCTTC. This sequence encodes CASSRGVTGDYGYTF.

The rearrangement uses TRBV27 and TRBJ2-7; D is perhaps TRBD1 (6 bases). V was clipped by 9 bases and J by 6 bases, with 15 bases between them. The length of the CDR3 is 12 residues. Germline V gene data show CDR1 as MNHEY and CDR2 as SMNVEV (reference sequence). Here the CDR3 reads CARVGQGSEQYF. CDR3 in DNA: TGTGCCAGAGTAGGGCAGGGGAGCGAGCAGTACTTC.

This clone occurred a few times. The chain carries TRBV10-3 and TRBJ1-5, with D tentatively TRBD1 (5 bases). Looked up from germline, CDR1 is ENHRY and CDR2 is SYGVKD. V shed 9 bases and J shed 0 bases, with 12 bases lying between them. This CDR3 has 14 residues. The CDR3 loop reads CAISQGSSNQPQHF. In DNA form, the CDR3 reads TGTGCCATTTCTCAGGGTTCTAGCAATCAGCCCCAGCATTTT.

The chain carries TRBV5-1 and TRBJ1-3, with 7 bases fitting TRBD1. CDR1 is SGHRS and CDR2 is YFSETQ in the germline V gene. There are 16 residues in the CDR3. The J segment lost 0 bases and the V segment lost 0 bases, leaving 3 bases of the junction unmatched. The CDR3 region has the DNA TGCGCCAGCAGCTTGGGGGGACAGACCTCTGGAAACACCATATATTTT. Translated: CASSLGGQTSGNTIYF.

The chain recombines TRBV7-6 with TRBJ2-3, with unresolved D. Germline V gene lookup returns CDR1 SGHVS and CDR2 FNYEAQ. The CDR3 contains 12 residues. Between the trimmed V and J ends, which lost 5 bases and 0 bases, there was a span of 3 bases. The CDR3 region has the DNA TGTGCCAGCAGCCTTAGCACAGATACGCAGTATTTT. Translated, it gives CASSLSTDTQYF.

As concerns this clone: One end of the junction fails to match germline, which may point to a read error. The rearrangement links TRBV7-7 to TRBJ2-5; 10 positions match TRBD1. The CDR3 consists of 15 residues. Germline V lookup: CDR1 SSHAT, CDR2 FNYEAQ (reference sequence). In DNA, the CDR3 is TGTGCTAGCAGCTTAGGGGACAGGGGCGGAGAGACCCAGTACTTC. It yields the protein CASSLGDRGGETQYF.

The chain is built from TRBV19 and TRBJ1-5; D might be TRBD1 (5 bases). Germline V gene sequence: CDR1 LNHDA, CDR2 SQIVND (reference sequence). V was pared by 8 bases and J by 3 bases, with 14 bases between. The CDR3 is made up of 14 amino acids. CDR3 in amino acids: CASATGEYNQPQHF. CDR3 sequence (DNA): TGTGCCAGTGCCACGGGGGAATACAATCAGCCCCAGCATTTT.

The CDR3 sequence is CASSLLPGRESEAFF. In DNA, the CDR3 is TGTGCCAGCAGCTTACTTCCAGGGAGGGAGTCTGAAGCTTTCTTT. The rearrangement links TRBV7-6 to TRBJ1-1, with D maybe TRBD1 (5 bases). The ends were cut back, 2 bases at V and 6 bases at J, with 16 bases in the middle. Germline V gene data show CDR1 as SGHVS and CDR2 as FNYEAQ. The CDR3 has 15 residues.

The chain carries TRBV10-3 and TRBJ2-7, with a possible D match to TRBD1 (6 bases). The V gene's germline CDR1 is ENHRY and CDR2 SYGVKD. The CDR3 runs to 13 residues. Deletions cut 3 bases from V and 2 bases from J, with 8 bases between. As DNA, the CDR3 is TGTGCCATCAGTGATAACAGGGCCTACGAGCAGTACTTC. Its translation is CAISDNRAYEQYF.

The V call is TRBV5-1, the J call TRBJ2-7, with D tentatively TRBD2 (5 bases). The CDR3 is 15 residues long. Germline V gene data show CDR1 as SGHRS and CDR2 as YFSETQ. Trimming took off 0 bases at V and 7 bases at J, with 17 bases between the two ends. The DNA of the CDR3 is TGCGCCAGCAGCTTGGGTGGGAGACTGGGCGAAGAGCAGTACTTC. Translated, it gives CASSLGGRLGEEQYF.

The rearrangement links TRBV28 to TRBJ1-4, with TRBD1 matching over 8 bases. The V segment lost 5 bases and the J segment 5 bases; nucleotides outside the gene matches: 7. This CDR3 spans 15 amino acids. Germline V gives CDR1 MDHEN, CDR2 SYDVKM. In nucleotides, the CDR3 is TGTGCCAGCAGTCCTACCGGGACAGGAAATGAAAAACTGTTTTTT. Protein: CASSPTGTGNEKLFF.

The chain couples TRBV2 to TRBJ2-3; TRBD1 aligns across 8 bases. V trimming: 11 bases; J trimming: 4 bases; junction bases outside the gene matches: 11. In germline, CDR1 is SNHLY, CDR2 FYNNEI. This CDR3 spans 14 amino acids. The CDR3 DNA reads TGTGCCGTTGGCCGGGACAGGAGTTCAGATACGCAGTATTTT. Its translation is CAVGRDRSSDTQYF.

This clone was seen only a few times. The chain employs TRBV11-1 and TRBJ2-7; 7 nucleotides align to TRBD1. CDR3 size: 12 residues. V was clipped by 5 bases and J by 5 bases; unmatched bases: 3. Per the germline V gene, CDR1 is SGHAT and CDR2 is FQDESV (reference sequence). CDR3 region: CASSQTGDEQYF. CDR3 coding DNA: TGTGCCAGCAGCCAAACAGGGGACGAGCAGTACTTC.

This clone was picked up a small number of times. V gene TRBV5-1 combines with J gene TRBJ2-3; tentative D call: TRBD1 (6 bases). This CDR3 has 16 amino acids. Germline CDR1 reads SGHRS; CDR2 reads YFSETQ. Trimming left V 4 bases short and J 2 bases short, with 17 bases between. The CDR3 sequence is CASSPIRGALTDTQYF. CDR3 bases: TGCGCCAGCAGCCCTATCAGGGGAGCACTCACAGATACGCAGTATTTT.

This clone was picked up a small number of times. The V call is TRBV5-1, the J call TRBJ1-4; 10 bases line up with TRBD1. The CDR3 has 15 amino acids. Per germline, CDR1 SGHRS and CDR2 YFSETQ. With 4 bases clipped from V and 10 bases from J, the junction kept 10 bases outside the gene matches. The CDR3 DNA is TGCGCCAGCAGCACCGGGACAGGGGAGGGTGGAAAACTGTTTTTT. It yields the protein CASSTGTGEGGKLFF.